These 6 T cell receptor beta chains were sequenced from one sample in a study of cytomegalovirus exposure and HLA in healthy donors. The PCR employed 60 Vbeta primers together with 13 Jbeta primers. This table comes from immunoSEQ multiplex PCR, and its TCRdb copy is limited to in-frame clones, with some not included. The data show some 180,000 clones, with more than 65% seen just once and under 2.5% held by the top ten. Sequenced material: PBMCs. These receptors all stem from a woman in her 30s in good health and CMV-seropositive.

V usage is TRBV5-4 and J usage is TRBJ2-7, with TRBD2 matching over 9 bases. Per germline, CDR1 SGHNT and CDR2 YYREEE (reference sequence). The CDR3 runs 15 residues. V trimming: 1 base; J trimming: 3 bases; junction bases outside the gene matches: 5. As DNA, the CDR3 is TGTGCCAGCAGCTTGAGCGGGGGGACCGTCTACGAGCAGTACTTC. Translating gives CASSLSGGTVYEQYF.

The chain joins TRBV9 to TRBJ2-3; D is unclear. Germline V gene sequence: CDR1 SGDLS, CDR2 YYNGEE. The CDR3 has 13 amino acids. The ends were cut back, 1 base at V and 1 base at J, with 4 bases in the middle. CDR3 protein: CASSVTGTDTQYF. The CDR3 coding sequence is TGTGCCAGCAGCGTAACTGGCACAGATACGCAGTATTTT.

The rearrangement links TRBV6-1 to TRBJ1-5; TRBD1 matches at 7 bases. Trimming at V came to 3 bases and at J to 1 base, leaving 6 bases not matched to a gene. CDR3 length equals 16 residues. From germline, CDR1 is MNHNS and CDR2 SASEGT. The CDR3 coding sequence is TGTGCCAGCAGTGATCGAGGGGGCGGCAGCAATCAGCCCCAGCATTTT. This sequence encodes CASSDRGGGSNQPQHF.

The chain couples TRBV7-9 to TRBJ2-5; D unresolved. The J call may be mistaken, given a closer DNA end match to TRBJ2-7. Germline lookup yields CDR1 SEHNR and CDR2 FQNEAQ (reference sequence). The CDR3 loop spans 11 amino acids. The CDR3: CASSYLYEQYF. CDR3 sequence (DNA): TGTGCCAGCAGCTACCTATACGAGCAGTACTTC.

This clone was counted a few times. The chain joins TRBV28 to TRBJ2-1; 9 bases fit TRBD2. Germline V gene sequence: CDR1 MDHEN, CDR2 SYDVKM. Trimming cost V 6 bases and J 0 bases; bases outside gene matches: 3. The CDR3 has 15 amino acids. This CDR3 is CASSPAGGSYNEQFF. CDR3 bases: TGTGCCAGCAGCCCAGCGGGGGGCTCCTACAATGAGCAGTTCTTC.

V and J are TRBV6-6 and TRBJ2-2, with TRBD1 as a possible D gene (6 bases). Germline V gene sequence: CDR1 MNHNY, CDR2 SVGAGI (reference sequence). Trimming took off 6 bases at V and 4 bases at J, with 18 bases between the two ends. CDR3 length equals 16 residues. The CDR3 DNA reads TGTGCCAGCAGCACTCCAGGGGAACGCAGCACCGGGGAGCTGTTTTTT. Encoded protein: CASSTPGERSTGELFF.